This TCR beta chain was documented in a study of CD4 T cells in relation to SARS-CoV-2 and coronaviruses. Study-level information: A couple of subjects were Hispanic; patients were under 10 males and 4 females. Shared crossreactive spike epitopes were mapped to their HLA restriction.

As to this clone: What it recognizes is unknown.

Study-wide results and caveats: Samples before the pandemic and after infection were not matched within any donor.

The data were produced by immunoSEQ multiplex PCR, yet TCRdb's version contains in-frame clones alone and is incomplete. The sample shows tens of thousands of clones, 84% of them seen only once. The V end was cut by 9 bases, the J end by 3 bases, with 20 bases between. CDR3 length equals 15 residues. Germline CDR1 reads MDHEN; CDR2 reads SYDVKM. The chain uses TRBV28 and TRBJ1-2; tentative D call: TRBD1 (6 bases). The receptor's source is an adult with COVID-19. The source material was naive CD4+ T cells from PBMCs, cultured in vitro. Sample subset: naive CD4+ T cells isolated by negative enrichment. In DNA, the CDR3 is TGTGCCAGTTCTCCCATGGGGGCTAGATACTATGGCTACACCTTC. Protein product: CASSPMGARYYGYTF.